One sample yielded the 14 T cell receptor beta chains listed below, sequenced in a study of cytotoxic CD8 clonotypes in ibrutinib-treated CLL. The assay was immunoSEQ multiplex PCR, and TCRdb's table has in-frame clones only and misses some. This repertoire shows about 140,000 clones, roughly 80% found once; its top ten account for approximately 28%. The source material was PBMCs, sampled after 12 months of ibrutinib treatment. All receptors derive from a human donor with chronic lymphocytic leukemia.

This clone was picked up one time. This rearrangement joins TRBV5-1 to TRBJ2-3; D ambiguous. Germline CDR1 SGHRS, CDR2 YFSETQ. CDR3 length equals 14 residues. Trimming removed 2 bases from V and 6 bases from J, with 13 bases in between. DNA of the CDR3: TGCGCCAGCAGCTTTGACGGCAGGACCGATACGCAGTATTTT. The encoded protein is CASSFDGRTDTQYF.

The rearrangement joins TRBV11-3 to TRBJ2-7; TRBD2 might be the D (6 bases). V lost 4 bases and J 3 bases, leaving 16 bases between the germline ends. The V gene's germline CDR1 is SGHNT and CDR2 YENEEA. There are 15 residues in the CDR3. The CDR3 region has the DNA TGTGCCAGCAGCTCTAGATCCCTCGGGAGCTACGAGCAGTACTTC. Amino acid sequence: CASSSRSLGSYEQYF.

This rearrangement joins TRBV11-2 to TRBJ2-7; the D gene is possibly TRBD2 (5 bases). This CDR3 comprises 14 residues. Deletions cut 3 bases from V and 0 bases from J, with 9 bases between. The V gene's germline CDR1 is SGHAT and CDR2 FQNNGV. CDR3 loop: CASSFFAGSYEQYF. CDR3 nucleotides: TGTGCCAGCAGCTTTTTTGCGGGCTCCTACGAGCAGTACTTC.

This chain links TRBV5-6 with TRBJ2-7; no definite D call. The V and J ends lost 1 base and 6 bases respectively, with 5 bases between them. The CDR3 is 11 amino acids. Germline CDR1 reads SGHDT; CDR2 reads YYEEEE. CDR3 sequence (DNA): TGTGCCAGCAGCTTGAACCTCGAGCAGTACTTC. This codes for CASSLNLEQYF.

The chain uses TRBV6-5 and TRBJ2-7; maybe TRBD2 (5 bases). Germline V gives CDR1 MNHEY, CDR2 SVGAGI. CDR3 length: 15 amino acids. Deletions cut 5 bases from V and 5 bases from J, with 19 bases between. The CDR3: CASSATVEGPHEQYF. CDR3 DNA: TGTGCCAGCAGTGCCACGGTAGAGGGCCCCCACGAGCAGTACTTC.

This chain links TRBV5-1 with TRBJ2-4, with 9 positions matching TRBD1. Unmatched junction bases numbered 7, after V lost 0 bases and J lost 3 bases. CDR1 and CDR2 from the germline V gene are SGHRS and YFSETQ. CDR3 size: 17 residues. This CDR3 reads CASSLVGTGLGKNIQYF. CDR3 nucleotides: TGCGCCAGCAGCTTGGTCGGGACAGGGTTGGGCAAAAACATTCAGTACTTC.

This chain connects TRBV28 to TRBJ2-6; D uncertain. V lost 5 bases and J lost 2, with 10 bases in between. CDR1 and CDR2 from the germline V gene are MDHEN and SYDVKM. CDR3 length equals 15 residues. The CDR3 sequence is CASSTYGAGANVLTF. CDR3 bases: TGTGCCAGCAGTACTTATGGGGCTGGGGCCAACGTCCTGACTTTC.

A single count supports this clone. The V and J genes are TRBV28 and TRBJ2-3, with a weak D call TRBD1 (7 bases). This CDR3 is built from 15 residues. Between the trimmed V and J ends, which lost 5 bases and 1 base, there was a span of 13 bases. CDR1 is MDHEN and CDR2 is SYDVKM in the germline V gene. The CDR3 DNA reads TGTGCCAGCAGTCCAGGGGGAGGAGGCACAGATACGCAGTATTTT. Translated: CASSPGGGGTDTQYF.

This clone has a single count. The rearrangement joins TRBV2 to TRBJ2-1; no clear D. The ends were cut back, 10 bases at V and 6 bases at J, with 13 bases in the middle. The CDR3 covers 12 residues. Germline V gene data show CDR1 as SNHLY and CDR2 as FYNNEI. In DNA form, the CDR3 reads TGTGCCAACGCAGCGTTGTCCAATGAGCAGTTCTTC. Translating it yields CANAALSNEQFF.

V usage is TRBV4-1 and J usage is TRBJ1-1; D may be TRBD1 (6 bases). Germline CDR1 is MGHRA and CDR2 is YSYEKL. V gave up 0 bases and J gave up 3 bases, with 11 bases separating them. The CDR3 spans 15 residues. CDR3 nucleotides: TGCGCCAGCAGCCAAGATCCAACAGGGTACACTGAAGCTTTCTTT. Protein sequence: CASSQDPTGYTEAFF.

This chain uses TRBV2 with TRBJ2-7, with D perhaps matching TRBD1 (5 bases). V shed 7 bases and J shed 2 bases, with 12 bases lying between them. The CDR3 length is 13 residues. The germline gives CDR1 SNHLY, CDR2 FYNNEI. CDR3 residues: CASIRGTTYEQYF. The CDR3 region has the DNA TGTGCCAGCATTAGGGGCACCACCTACGAGCAGTACTTC. Full variable domain (outside the CDR3, taken from reference TRBV2 and TRBJ2-7): EPEVTQTPSHQVTQMGQEVILRCVPISNHLYFYWYRQILGQKVEFLVSFYNNEISEKSEIFDDQFSVERPDGSNFTLKIRSTKLEDSAMYFCASIRGTTYEQYFGPGTRLTVT.

This CDR3 is CASSSGTGDYTGELFF. The DNA of the CDR3 is TGTGCCAGCTCATCCGGGACAGGGGACTACACCGGGGAGCTGTTTTTT. J is TRBJ2-2 and V is TRBV18; 10 bases agree with TRBD1. The V and J ends lost 5 bases and 3 bases, in that order; junction bases with no gene match: 6. CDR1 and CDR2 (germline): KGHSH, LQKENI. The CDR3 has 16 amino acids.

The chain has TRBV19 and TRBJ2-7; TRBD2 matches at 11 bases. Germline loops: CDR1 LNHDA, CDR2 SQIVND (reference sequence). CDR3 length: 14 amino acids. Trimming removed 7 bases from V and 2 bases from J; junction bases left unmatched: 4. The CDR3 sequence: CASNPGLAAYEQYF. CDR3 nucleotide sequence: TGTGCCAGTAACCCGGGACTAGCGGCCTACGAGCAGTACTTC.

The chain has TRBV29-1 and TRBJ2-1; D possibly uses TRBD1 or TRBD2 (5 bases each). From germline, CDR1 is SQVTM and CDR2 ANQGSEA. V gave up 2 bases and J gave up 2 bases, with 13 bases separating them. The CDR3 sequence is 15 residues long. Here the CDR3 DNA reads TGCAGCGTTGAATCGTGGGGGATCGCCTACAATGAGCAGTTCTTC. Amino acids: CSVESWGIAYNEQFF.